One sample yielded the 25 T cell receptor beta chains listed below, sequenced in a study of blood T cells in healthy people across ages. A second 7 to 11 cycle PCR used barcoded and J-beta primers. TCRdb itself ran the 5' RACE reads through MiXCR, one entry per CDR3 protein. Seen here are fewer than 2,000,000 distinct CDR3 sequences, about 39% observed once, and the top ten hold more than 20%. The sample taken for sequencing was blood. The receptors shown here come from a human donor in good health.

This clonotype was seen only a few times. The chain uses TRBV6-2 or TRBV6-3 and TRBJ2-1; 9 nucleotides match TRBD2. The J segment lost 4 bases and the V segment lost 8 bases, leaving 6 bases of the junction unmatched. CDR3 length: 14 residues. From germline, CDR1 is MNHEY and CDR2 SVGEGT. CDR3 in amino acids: CASQLAGFYNEQFF. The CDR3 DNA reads TGTGCCAGCCAGCTAGCGGGGTTTTACAATGAGCAGTTCTTC.

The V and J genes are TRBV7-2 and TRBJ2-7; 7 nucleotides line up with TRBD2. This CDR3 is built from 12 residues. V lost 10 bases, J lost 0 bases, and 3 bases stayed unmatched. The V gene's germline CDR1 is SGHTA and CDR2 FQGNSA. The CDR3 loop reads CATGRVSYEQYF. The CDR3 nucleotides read TGTGCCACAGGGAGGGTCTCCTACGAGCAGTACTTC.

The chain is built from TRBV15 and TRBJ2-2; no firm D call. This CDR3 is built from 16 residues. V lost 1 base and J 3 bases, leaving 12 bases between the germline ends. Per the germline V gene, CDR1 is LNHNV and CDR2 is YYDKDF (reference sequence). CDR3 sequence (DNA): TGTGCCACCAGCAGAGGTCCGGGTCTACACACCGGGGAGCTGTTTTTT. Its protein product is CATSRGPGLHTGELFF.

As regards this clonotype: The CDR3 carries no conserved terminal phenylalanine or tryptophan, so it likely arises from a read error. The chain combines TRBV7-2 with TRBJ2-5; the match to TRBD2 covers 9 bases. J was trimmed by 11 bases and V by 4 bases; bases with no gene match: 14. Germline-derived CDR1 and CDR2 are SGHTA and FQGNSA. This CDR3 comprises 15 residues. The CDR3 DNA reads TGTGCCAGCAGCTATCAGCGGGGGGATTGGGGAGAGCAGTACCTC. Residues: CASSYQRGDWGEQYL.

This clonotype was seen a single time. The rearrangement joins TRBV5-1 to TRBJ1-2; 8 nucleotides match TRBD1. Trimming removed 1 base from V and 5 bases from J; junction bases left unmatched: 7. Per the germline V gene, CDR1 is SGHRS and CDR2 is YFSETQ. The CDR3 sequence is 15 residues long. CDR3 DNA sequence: TGCGCCAGCAGCTTGACGGGACAGGACACTTATGGCTACACCTTC. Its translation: CASSLTGQDTYGYTF. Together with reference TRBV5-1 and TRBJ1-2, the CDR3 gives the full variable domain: KAGVTQTPRYLIKTRGQQVTLSCSPISGHRSVSWYQQTPGQGLQFLFEYFSETQRNKGNFPGRFSGRQFSNSRSEMNVSTLELGDSALYLCASSLTGQDTYGYTFGSGTRLTVV.

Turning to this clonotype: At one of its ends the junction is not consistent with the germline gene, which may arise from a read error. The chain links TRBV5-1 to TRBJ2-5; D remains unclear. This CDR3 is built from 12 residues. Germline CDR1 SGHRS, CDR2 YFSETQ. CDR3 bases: TGCGCCGGCAGCCACGTTCAAGAGACCCAGTACTTC. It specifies CAGSHVQETQYF.

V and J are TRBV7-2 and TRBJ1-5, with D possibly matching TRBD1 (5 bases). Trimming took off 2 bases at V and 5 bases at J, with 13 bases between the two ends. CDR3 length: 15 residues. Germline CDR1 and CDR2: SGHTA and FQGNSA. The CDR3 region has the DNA TGTGCCAGCAGCTTATACCTCTCGGGGGATCAGCCCCAGCATTTT. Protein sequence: CASSLYLSGDQPQHF.

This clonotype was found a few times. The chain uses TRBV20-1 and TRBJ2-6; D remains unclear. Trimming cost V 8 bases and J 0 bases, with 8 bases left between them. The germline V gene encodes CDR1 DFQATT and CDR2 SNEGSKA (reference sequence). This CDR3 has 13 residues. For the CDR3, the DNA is TGCAGTATACAGCTCTCTGGGGCCAACGTCCTGACTTTC. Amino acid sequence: CSIQLSGANVLTF.

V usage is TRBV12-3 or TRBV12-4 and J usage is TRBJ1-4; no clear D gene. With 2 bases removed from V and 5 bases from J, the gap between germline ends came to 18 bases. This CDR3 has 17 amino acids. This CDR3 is CASSLFILRSKNEKLFF. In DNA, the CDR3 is TGTGCCAGCAGTTTATTCATCTTGAGATCAAAGAATGAAAAACTGTTTTTT.

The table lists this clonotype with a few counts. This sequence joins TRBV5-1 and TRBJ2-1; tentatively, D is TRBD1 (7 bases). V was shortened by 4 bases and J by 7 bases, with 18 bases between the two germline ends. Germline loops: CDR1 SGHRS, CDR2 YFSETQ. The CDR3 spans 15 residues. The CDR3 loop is CASSPIPGGRNEQFF. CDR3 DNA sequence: TGCGCCAGCAGCCCAATCCCAGGGGGGAGAAATGAGCAGTTCTTC. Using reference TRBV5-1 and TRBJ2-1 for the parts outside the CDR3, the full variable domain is KAGVTQTPRYLIKTRGQQVTLSCSPISGHRSVSWYQQTPGQGLQFLFEYFSETQRNKGNFPGRFSGRQFSNSRSEMNVSTLELGDSALYLCASSPIPGGRNEQFFGPGTRLTVL.

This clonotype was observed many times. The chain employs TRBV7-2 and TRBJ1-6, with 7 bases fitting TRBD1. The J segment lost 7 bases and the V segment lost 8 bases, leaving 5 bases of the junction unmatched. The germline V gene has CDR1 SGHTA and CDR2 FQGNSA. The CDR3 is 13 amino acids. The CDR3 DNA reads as TGTGCCAGCTCCCCGGACAGGAATTCACCCCTCCACTTT. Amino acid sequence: CASSPDRNSPLHF.

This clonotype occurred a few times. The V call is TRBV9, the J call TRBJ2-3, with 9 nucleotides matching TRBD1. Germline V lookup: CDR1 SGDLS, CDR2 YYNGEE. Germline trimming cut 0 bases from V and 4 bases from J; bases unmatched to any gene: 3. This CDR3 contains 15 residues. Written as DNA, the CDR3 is TGTGCCAGCAGCGTAGGGACAGGGGTAGCAGATACGCAGTATTTT. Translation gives CASSVGTGVADTQYF.

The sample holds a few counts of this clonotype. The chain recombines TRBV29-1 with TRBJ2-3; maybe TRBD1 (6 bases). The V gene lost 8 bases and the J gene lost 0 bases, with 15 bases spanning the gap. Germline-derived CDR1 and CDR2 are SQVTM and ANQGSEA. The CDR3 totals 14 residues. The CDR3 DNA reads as TGCAGCTCCACCGGGACAACGAGCACAGATACGCAGTATTTT. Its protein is CSSTGTTSTDTQYF.

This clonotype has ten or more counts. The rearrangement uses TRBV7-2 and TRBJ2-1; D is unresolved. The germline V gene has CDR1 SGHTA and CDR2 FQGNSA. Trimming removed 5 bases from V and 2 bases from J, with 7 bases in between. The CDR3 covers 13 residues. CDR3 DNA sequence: TGTGCCAGCAGCCCTGATACCTACAATGAGCAGTTCTTC. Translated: CASSPDTYNEQFF.

The DNA of the CDR3 is TGTGCCAGCAGCTTCTACGGGGCGGCGGGAGAGACCCAGTACTTC. This sequence encodes CASSFYGAAGETQYF. This chain joins TRBV7-3 and TRBJ2-5, with D perhaps TRBD1 or TRBD2 (5 bases each). Germline CDR1 and CDR2: SGHTA and FQGTGA. V was clipped by 3 bases and J by 4 bases, with 15 bases between them. The CDR3 length is 15 residues. The variable domain in full, with the rest retrieved from reference TRBV7-3 and TRBJ2-5, is GAGVSQTPSNKVTEKGKYVELRCDPISGHTALYWYRQSLGQGPEFLIYFQGTGAADDSGLPNDRFFAVRPEGSVSTLKIQRTERGDSAVYLCASSFYGAAGETQYFGPGTRLLVL.

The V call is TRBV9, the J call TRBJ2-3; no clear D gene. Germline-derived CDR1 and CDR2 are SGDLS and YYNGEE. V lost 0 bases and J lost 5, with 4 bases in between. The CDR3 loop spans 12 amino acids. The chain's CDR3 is CASSVDKDTQYF. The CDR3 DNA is TGTGCCAGCAGCGTAGATAAAGATACGCAGTATTTT.

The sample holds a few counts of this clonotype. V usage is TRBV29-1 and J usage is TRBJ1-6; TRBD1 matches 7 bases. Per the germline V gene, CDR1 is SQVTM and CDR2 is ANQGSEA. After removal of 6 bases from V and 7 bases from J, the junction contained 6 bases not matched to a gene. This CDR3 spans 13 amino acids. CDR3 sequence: CSVQGTDNSPLHF. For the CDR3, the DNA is TGCAGCGTACAGGGGACTGACAATTCACCCCTCCACTTT.

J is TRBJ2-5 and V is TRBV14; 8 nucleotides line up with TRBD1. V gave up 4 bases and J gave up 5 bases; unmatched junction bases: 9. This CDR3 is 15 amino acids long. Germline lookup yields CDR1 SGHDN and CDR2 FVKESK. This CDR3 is CASSRETGVRETQYF. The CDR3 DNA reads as TGTGCCAGCAGCCGCGAGACAGGGGTGCGGGAGACCCAGTACTTC.

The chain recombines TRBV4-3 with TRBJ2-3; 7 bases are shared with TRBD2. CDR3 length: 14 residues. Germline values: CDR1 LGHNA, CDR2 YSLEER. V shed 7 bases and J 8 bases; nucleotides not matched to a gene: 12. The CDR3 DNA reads TGCGCCAGCAACGCCGGGACTACGTTGGGTACGCAGTATTTT. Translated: CASNAGTTLGTQYF.

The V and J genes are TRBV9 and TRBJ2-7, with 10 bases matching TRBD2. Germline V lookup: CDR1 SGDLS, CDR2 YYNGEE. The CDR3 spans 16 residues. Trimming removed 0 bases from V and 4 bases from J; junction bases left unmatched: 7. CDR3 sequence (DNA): TGTGCCAGCAGCGTAGAGGGTAGCGGGGGGTCATACGAGCAGTACTTC. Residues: CASSVEGSGGSYEQYF.

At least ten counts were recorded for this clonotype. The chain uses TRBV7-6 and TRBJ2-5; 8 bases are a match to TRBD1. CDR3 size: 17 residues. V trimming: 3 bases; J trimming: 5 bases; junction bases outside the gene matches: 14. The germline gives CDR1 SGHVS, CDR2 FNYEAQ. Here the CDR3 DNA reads TGTGCCAGCAGCTTCGGCTTGGTTGCAGGGGGCGGGGAGACCCAGTACTTC. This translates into CASSFGLVAGGGETQYF.

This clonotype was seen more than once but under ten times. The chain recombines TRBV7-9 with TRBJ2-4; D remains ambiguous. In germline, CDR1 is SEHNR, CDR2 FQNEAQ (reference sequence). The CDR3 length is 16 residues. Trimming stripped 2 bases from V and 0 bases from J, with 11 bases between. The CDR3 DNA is TGTGCCAGCAGCTTAAATGGCTTACTAGCCAAAAACATTCAGTACTTC. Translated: CASSLNGLLAKNIQYF.

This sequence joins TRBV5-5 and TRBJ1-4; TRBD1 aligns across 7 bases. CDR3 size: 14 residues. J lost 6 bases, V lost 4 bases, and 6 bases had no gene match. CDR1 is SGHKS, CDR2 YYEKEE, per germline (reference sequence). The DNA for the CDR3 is TGTGCCAGCAGCCAAGGACAGGATCATGAAAAACTGTTTTTT. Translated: CASSQGQDHEKLFF.

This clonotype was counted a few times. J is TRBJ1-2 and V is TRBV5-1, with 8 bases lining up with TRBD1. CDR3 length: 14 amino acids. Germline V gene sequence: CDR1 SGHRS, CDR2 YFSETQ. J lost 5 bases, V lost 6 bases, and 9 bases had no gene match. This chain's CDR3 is CASTAGQGPYGYTF. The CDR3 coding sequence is TGCGCCAGCACCGCCGGACAGGGCCCATATGGCTACACCTTC.

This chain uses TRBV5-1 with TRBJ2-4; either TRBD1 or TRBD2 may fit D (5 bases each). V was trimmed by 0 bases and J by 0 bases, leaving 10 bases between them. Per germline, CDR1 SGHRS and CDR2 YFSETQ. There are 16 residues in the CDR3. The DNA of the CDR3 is TGCGCCAGCAGCTTGGGTGGGGACCTAGCCAAAAACATTCAGTACTTC. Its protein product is CASSLGGDLAKNIQYF.